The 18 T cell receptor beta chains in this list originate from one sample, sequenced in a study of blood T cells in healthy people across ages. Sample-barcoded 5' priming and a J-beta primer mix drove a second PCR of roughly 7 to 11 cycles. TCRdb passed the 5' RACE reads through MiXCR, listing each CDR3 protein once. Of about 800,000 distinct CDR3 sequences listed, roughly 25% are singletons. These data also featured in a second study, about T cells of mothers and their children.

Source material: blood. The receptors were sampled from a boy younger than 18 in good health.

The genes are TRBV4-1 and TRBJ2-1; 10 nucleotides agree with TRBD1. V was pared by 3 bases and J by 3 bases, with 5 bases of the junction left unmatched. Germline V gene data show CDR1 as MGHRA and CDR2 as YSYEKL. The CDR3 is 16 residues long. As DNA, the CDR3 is TGCGCCAGCAGCCATCTCGACAGGGGGCTCTACAATGAGCAGTTCTTC. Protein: CASSHLDRGLYNEQFF.

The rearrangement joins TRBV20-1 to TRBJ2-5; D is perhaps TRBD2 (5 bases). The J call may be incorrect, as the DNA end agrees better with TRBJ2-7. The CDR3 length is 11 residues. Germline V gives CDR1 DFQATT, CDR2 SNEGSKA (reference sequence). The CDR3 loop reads CSAASKYEQYF. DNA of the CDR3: TGCAGTGCCGCTAGCAAGTACGAGCAGTACTTC.

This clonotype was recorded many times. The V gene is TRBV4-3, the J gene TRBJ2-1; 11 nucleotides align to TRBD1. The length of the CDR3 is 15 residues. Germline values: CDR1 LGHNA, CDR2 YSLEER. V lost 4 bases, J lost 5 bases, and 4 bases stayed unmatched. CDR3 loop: CASSLRDRGNNEQFF. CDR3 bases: TGCGCCAGCAGCCTCCGGGACAGGGGGAACAATGAGCAGTTCTTC.

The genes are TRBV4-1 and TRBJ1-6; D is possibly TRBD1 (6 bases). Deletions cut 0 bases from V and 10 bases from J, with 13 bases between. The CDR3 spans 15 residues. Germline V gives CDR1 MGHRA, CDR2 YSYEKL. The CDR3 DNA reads TGCGCCAGCAGCCAAGATCCGCCAGGGGTCTCACCCCTCCACTTT. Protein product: CASSQDPPGVSPLHF.

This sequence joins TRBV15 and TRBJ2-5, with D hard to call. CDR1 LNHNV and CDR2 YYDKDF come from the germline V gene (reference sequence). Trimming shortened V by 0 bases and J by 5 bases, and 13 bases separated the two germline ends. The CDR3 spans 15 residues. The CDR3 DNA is TGTGCCACCAGCAGAGATCTGGCGGATAGCGAGACCCAGTACTTC. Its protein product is CATSRDLADSETQYF.

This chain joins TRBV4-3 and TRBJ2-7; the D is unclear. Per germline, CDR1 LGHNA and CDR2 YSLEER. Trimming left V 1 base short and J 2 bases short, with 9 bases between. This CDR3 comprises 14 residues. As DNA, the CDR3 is TGCGCCAGCAGCCAAGGTGAAGGAGCCTACGAGCAGTACTTC. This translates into CASSQGEGAYEQYF.

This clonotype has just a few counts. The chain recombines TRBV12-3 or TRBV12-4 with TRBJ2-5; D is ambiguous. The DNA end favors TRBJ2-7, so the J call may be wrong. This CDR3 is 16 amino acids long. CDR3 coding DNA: TGTGCCAGCAGTTTCCGGCGCAGCGCCTACTCCTACGAGCAGTACTTC. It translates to CASSFRRSAYSYEQYF.

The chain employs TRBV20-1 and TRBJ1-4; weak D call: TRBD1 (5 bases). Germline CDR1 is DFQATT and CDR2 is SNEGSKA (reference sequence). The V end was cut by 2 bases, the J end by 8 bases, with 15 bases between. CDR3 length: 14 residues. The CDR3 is CSARPTGGGEKLFF. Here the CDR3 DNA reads TGCAGTGCTAGACCCACGGGGGGAGGAGAAAAACTGTTTTTT.

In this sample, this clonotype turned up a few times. Written as DNA, the CDR3 is TGTGCCATCACTCCGAGAGCCCGGACAGATACGCAGTATTTT. It encodes CAITPRARTDTQYF. This chain uses TRBV10-3 with TRBJ2-3; D is unresolved. Trimming removed 7 bases at V and 3 bases at J, with 14 bases between. CDR1 is ENHRY and CDR2 is SYGVKD in the germline V gene. The length of the CDR3 is 14 residues.

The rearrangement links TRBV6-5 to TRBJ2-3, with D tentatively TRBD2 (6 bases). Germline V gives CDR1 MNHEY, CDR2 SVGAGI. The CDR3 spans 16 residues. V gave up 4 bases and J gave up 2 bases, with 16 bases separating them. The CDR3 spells CASSSRGLPFTDTQYF. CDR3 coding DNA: TGTGCCAGCAGTTCGCGGGGTCTTCCGTTCACAGATACGCAGTATTTT.

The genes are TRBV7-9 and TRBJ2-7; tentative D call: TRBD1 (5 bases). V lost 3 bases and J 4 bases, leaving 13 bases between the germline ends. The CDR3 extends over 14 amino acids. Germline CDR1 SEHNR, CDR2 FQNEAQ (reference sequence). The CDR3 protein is CASSLSLGRYEQYF. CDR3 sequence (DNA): TGTGCCAGCAGCTTGTCTCTGGGGCGTTACGAGCAGTACTTC. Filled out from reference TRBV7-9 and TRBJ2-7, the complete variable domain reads DTGVSQNPRHKITKRGQNVTFRCDPISEHNRLYWYRQTLGQGPEFLTYFQNEAQLEKSRLLSDRFSAERPKGSFSTLEIQRTEQGDSAMYLCASSLSLGRYEQYFGPGTRLTVT.

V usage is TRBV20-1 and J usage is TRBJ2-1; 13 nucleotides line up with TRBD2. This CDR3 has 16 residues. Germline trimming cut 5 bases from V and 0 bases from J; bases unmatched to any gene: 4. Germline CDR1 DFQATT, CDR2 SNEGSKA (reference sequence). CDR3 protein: CSASGLAGTSYNEQFF. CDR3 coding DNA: TGCAGTGCTTCGGGACTAGCGGGAACCTCCTACAATGAGCAGTTCTTC.

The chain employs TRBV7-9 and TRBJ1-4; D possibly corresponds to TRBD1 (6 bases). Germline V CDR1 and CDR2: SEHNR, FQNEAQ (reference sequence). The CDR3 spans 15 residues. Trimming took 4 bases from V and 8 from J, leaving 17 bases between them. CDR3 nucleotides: TGTGCCAGCAGCTATGTCACAGGGCAGGGAGAAAAACTGTTTTTT. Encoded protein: CASSYVTGQGEKLFF.

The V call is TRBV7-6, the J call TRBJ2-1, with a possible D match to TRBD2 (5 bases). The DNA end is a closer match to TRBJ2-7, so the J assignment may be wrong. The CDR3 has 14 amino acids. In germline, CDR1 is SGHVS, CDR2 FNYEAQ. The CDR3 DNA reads TGTGCCAGCAGCCCGAGCGGTCCATACTACGAGCAGTACTTC. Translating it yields CASSPSGPYYEQYF.

CDR3 amino acids: CASSLSTGINYGYTF. The CDR3 DNA reads as TGTGCCAGCAGTTTAAGTACGGGGATTAACTATGGCTACACCTTC. The chain employs TRBV27 and TRBJ1-2; D is uncertain. The V end was cut by 2 bases, the J end by 1 base, with 11 bases between. Germline CDR1 MNHEY, CDR2 SMNVEV (reference sequence). This CDR3 has 15 residues.

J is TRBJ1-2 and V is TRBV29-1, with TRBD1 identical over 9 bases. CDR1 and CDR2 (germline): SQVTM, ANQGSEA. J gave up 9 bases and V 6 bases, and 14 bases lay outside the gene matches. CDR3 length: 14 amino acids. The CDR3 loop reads CSVVPGQGPPRYTF. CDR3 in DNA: TGCAGCGTCGTACCGGGACAGGGCCCGCCCCGCTACACCTTC. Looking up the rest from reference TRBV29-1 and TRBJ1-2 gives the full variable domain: SAVISQKPSRDICQRGTSLTIQCQVDSQVTMMFWYRQQPGQSLTLIATANQGSEATYESGFVIDKFPISRPNLTFSTLTVSNMSPEDSSIYLCSVVPGQGPPRYTFGSGTRLTVV.

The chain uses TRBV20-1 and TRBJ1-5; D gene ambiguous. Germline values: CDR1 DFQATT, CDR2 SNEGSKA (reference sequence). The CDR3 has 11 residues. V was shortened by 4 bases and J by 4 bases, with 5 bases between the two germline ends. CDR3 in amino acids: CSATGNQPQHF. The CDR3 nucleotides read TGCAGTGCTACTGGGAATCAGCCCCAGCATTTT.

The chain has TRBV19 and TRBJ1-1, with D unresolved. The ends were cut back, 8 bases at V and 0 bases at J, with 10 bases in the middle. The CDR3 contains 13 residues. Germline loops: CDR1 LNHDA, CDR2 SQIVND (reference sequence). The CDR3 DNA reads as TGTGCCAGTGGGCGGAACCTGAACACTGAAGCTTTCTTT. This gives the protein CASGRNLNTEAFF.